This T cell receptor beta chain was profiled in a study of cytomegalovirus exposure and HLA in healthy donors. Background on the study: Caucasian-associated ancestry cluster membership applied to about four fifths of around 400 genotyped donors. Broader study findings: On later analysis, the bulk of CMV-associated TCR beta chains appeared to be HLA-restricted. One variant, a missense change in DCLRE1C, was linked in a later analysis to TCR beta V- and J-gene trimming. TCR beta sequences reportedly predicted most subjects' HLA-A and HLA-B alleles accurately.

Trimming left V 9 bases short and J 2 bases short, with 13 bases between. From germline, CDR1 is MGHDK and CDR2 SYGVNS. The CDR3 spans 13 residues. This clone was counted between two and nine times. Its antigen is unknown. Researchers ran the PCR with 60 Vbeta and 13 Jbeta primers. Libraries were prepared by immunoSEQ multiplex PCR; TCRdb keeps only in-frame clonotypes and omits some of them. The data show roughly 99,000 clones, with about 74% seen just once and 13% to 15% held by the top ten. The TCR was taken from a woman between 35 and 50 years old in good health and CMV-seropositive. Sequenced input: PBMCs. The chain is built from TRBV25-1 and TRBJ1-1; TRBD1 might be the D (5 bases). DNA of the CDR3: TGTGCCAGTACGACAGACTTAAACACTGAAGCTTTCTTT. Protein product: CASTTDLNTEAFF. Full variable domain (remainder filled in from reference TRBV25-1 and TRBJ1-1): EADIYQTPRYLVIGTGKKITLECSQTMGHDKMYWYQQDPGMELHLIHYSYGVNSTEKGDLSSESTVSRIRTEHFPLTLESARPSHTSQYLCASTTDLNTEAFFGQGTRLTVV.